The rows below give T cell receptor beta chains drawn from one sample of a study of blood T cell repertoires in COVID-19. Sequenced by immunoSEQ multiplex PCR; TCRdb stores in-frame clones only, minus some. The top ten clones hold more than 0.95% of a sample with roughly 410,000 clones, roughly 90% of them seen once. The sequencing input was peripheral blood. The receptors were sampled from a man between 40 and 49 years old with acute or convalescent COVID-19. The CDR3 runs from the conserved cysteine through the conserved F or W. D genes are given only for firm matches. Some rows have no size entry. The others give once, few or many, or a class for an expanded clone.

V	J	size	D	CDR3	DNA
TRBV2	TRBJ2-3	NA	NA	CASTQIGFNTDTQYF	TGTGCCAGCACTCAGATCGGGTTTAACACAGATACGCAGTATTTT
TRBV5-5	TRBJ2-7	NA	TRBD1	CASSLVGVDRGVYEQYF	TGTGCCAGCAGCTTGGTGGGGGTGGACAGGGGAGTTTACGAGCAGTACTTC
TRBV7-9	TRBJ1-4	NA	NA	CASSLGGSSEKLFF	TGTGCCAGCAGCTTAGGAGGAAGCAGTGAAAAACTGTTTTTT
TRBV24-1	TRBJ2-1	NA	TRBD2	CATSGTSGPGEQFF	TGTGCCACCAGCGGGACTAGCGGACCTGGAGAGCAGTTCTTC
TRBV5-1	TRBJ1-6	NA	TRBD1	CASSLGDRDNSPLHF	TGCGCCAGCAGCTTGGGGGACAGGGATAATTCACCCCTCCACTTT
TRBV19	TRBJ1-4	NA	TRBD1	CASSWGQRDGLFF	TGTGCCAGTAGTTGGGGACAGCGTGATGGACTGTTTTTT
TRBV19	TRBJ1-1	NA	NA	CASSIGTTGFGNTEAFF	TGTGCCAGTAGTATAGGCACGACAGGTTTCGGGAACACTGAAGCTTTCTTT
TRBV30	TRBJ1-3	NA	TRBD1	CAWIRTGNAGNTIYF	TGTGCCTGGATTAGGACAGGGAACGCTGGAAACACCATATATTTT
TRBV9	TRBJ2-5	NA	TRBD1	CASSVEGQGETQYF	TGTGCCAGCAGCGTAGAGGGACAGGGGGAGACCCAGTACTTC
TRBV9	TRBJ2-2	NA	TRBD2	CASSVDSLAANTGELFF	TGTGCCAGCAGCGTAGATAGCCTAGCGGCGAACACCGGGGAGCTGTTTTTT
TRBV5-1	TRBJ1-4	NA	TRBD1	CASSSADRPYRGLSEKLFF	TGCGCCAGCAGCTCCGCGGACCGCCCCTACAGGGGGCTTAGTGAAAAACTGTTTTTT
TRBV2	TRBJ2-2	NA	NA	CASSQEGGGNAGELFF	TGTGCCAGCAGTCAAGAAGGGGGAGGGAATGCCGGGGAGCTGTTTTTT
TRBV2	TRBJ1-2	NA	TRBD1	CASQGESNYGYTF	TGTGCCAGTCAGGGGGAGTCCAACTATGGCTACACCTTC
TRBV27	TRBJ1-3	NA	TRBD1	CASSFSPGTGGGNTIYF	TGTGCCAGCAGTTTTTCTCCGGGGACAGGGGGAGGAAACACCATATATTTT
TRBV3-1/TRBV3-2	TRBJ1-5	NA	NA	CASSQGHSNQPQHF	TGTGCCAGCAGCCAGGGACATAGCAATCAGCCCCAGCATTTT
TRBV28	TRBJ1-4	NA	NA	CASRVQGGAKLFF	TGTGCCAGCAGGGTACAGGGAGGGGCAAAACTGTTTTTT
TRBV18	TRBJ2-2	NA	NA	CASSPQGNTGELFF	TGTGCCAGCTCGCCCCAGGGGAACACCGGGGAGCTGTTTTTT
TRBV3-1/TRBV3-2	TRBJ1-4	few	NA	CASSQDAGANEKLFF	TGTGCCAGCAGCCAAGATGCGGGGGCGAATGAAAAACTGTTTTTT
TRBV30	TRBJ2-7	NA	TRBD2	CAWSALPTVGTSGRLAYYEQYF	TGTGCCTGGAGTGCCCTTCCCACCGTCGGGACTAGCGGGAGGCTGGCATACTACGAGCAGTACTTC
TRBV6-5	TRBJ2-7	NA	TRBD1	CASGRQGNERGEQYF	TGTGCCAGCGGCAGACAGGGTAACGAAAGGGGCGAGCAGTACTTC
TRBV10-3	TRBJ2-1	NA	NA	CAIREAYNEQFF	TGTGCCATCCGTGAAGCATACAATGAGCAGTTCTTC
TRBV5-5	TRBJ2-3	NA	NA	CASSLGGLANTQYF	TGTGCCAGCAGCTTGGGGGGGCTTGCGAATACGCAGTATTTT
TRBV9	TRBJ2-2	NA	NA	CASSVAGGAGTGELFF	TGTGCCAGCAGCGTAGCTGGGGGCGCGGGCACCGGGGAGCTGTTTTTT
TRBV19	TRBJ1-2	NA	NA	CASSPGLPYIRGYTF	TGTGCCAGTAGTCCGGGACTGCCCTATATCCGTGGCTACACCTTC
TRBV4-1	TRBJ1-2	NA	NA	CASSQPGRTTGGYTF	TGCGCCAGCAGCCAACCGGGACGGACTACGGGTGGCTACACCTTC
TRBV5-1	TRBJ2-2	NA	NA	CASQSAPNTGELFF	TGCGCCAGCCAGTCAGCGCCGAACACCGGGGAGCTGTTTTTT
TRBV5-1	TRBJ2-7	NA	TRBD1	CASSLAVEGGSREQYF	TGCGCCAGCAGCTTGGCCGTTGAAGGGGGCTCACGGGAGCAGTACTTC
TRBV4-3	TRBJ1-2	NA	TRBD1	CASSQENRGTYGYTF	TGCGCCAGCAGCCAAGAGAACAGGGGTACCTATGGCTACACCTTC
TRBV27	TRBJ2-3	NA	TRBD2	CASQPGLAPDTQYF	TGTGCCAGCCAGCCGGGACTAGCGCCAGATACGCAGTATTTT
TRBV19	TRBJ2-7	NA	NA	CASSITDTAYEQYF	TGTGCCAGTAGTATCACCGACACAGCCTACGAGCAGTACTTC
TRBV23-1	TRBJ2-1	NA	TRBD1	CASSQSLYRGCSYNEQFF	TGCGCCAGCAGTCAATCGCTCTACAGGGGATGTTCCTACAATGAGCAGTTCTTC
TRBV28	TRBJ2-5	NA	TRBD2	CASSKGRGLAGQETQYF	TGTGCCAGCAGTAAGGGTAGGGGACTAGCGGGGCAAGAGACCCAGTACTTC
TRBV23-1	TRBJ2-1	NA	NA	CASILRAFTYNEQFF	TGCGCCAGCATCTTACGTGCCTTCACTTACAATGAGCAGTTCTTC
TRBV19	TRBJ1-1	NA	NA	CASSMYMNTEAFF	TGTGCCAGTAGTATGTACATGAACACTGAAGCTTTCTTT
TRBV11-3	TRBJ1-1	NA	NA	CASSLGGIGTEAFF	TGTGCCAGCAGCCTTGGGGGGATAGGCACTGAAGCTTTCTTT
TRBV27	TRBJ2-1	NA	TRBD2	CASSSGGGAGNEQFF	TGTGCCAGCAGCTCTGGCGGGGGGGCCGGAAATGAGCAGTTCTTC
TRBV28	TRBJ1-2	NA	NA	CASRNQGWGGGYTF	TGTGCCAGCAGAAACCAGGGTTGGGGCGGTGGCTACACCTTC
TRBV4-1	TRBJ1-5	few	NA	CASSRFFPPRGPYSNQPQHF	TGCGCCAGCAGCCGCTTCTTCCCCCCCAGGGGACCTTATAGCAATCAGCCCCAGCATTTT
TRBV6-5	TRBJ1-5	NA	TRBD1	CASRPGTGSNQPQHF	TGTGCCAGCAGGCCCGGGACAGGGAGCAATCAGCCCCAGCATTTT
TRBV10-3	TRBJ2-2	NA	TRBD1	CAISGTGSIIGELFF	TGTGCCATCAGTGGGACAGGGAGTATCATCGGGGAGCTGTTTTTT
TRBV6-5	TRBJ2-1	once	TRBD2	CASQASGGYNEQFF	TGTGCCAGCCAGGCGAGCGGGGGCTACAATGAGCAGTTCTTC
TRBV2	TRBJ1-1	NA	TRBD1	CASRGTGDRHTEAFF	TGTGCCAGCAGGGGGACAGGGGACCGACACACTGAAGCTTTCTTT
TRBV6-1	TRBJ1-1	NA	NA	CASSEFGGWYTEAFF	TGTGCCAGCAGTGAATTCGGGGGTTGGTACACTGAAGCTTTCTTT
TRBV5-1	TRBJ2-5	NA	NA	CASSLAGSKETQYF	TGCGCCAGCAGCTTGGCAGGCAGCAAAGAGACCCAGTACTTC
TRBV28	TRBJ1-1	NA	TRBD1	CASSPLGTGPEAFF	TGTGCCAGCAGCCCACTCGGGACAGGCCCTGAAGCTTTCTTT
TRBV28	TRBJ2-7	NA	TRBD1	CASSTGTGFYEQYF	TGTGCCAGCAGCACCGGGACAGGGTTCTACGAGCAGTACTTC
TRBV27	TRBJ2-2	NA	TRBD2	CASRPGGGLAGNTGELFF	TGTGCCAGCAGACCCGGGGGGGGACTAGCGGGAAACACCGGGGAGCTGTTTTTT
TRBV6-2/TRBV6-3	TRBJ1-1	NA	TRBD1	CASSYELRRGWTEAFF	TGTGCCAGCAGTTACGAGCTCCGCAGGGGGTGGACTGAAGCTTTCTTT
TRBV10-2	TRBJ2-1	NA	TRBD2	CASSDREGYNEQFF	TGCGCCAGCAGTGACCGGGAGGGCTACAATGAGCAGTTCTTC
TRBV27	TRBJ2-1	few	TRBD2	CASSLEASGSIVYNEQFF	TGTGCCAGCAGTTTAGAGGCTAGCGGGAGTATCGTCTACAATGAGCAGTTCTTC
TRBV7-9	TRBJ2-2	NA	TRBD2	CASSLDLAGAGELFF	TGTGCCAGCAGCTTAGACCTAGCGGGGGCCGGGGAGCTGTTTTTT
TRBV3-1/TRBV3-2	TRBJ1-2	NA	NA	CASSQATGIKYGYTF	TGTGCCAGCAGCCAAGCAACAGGGATTAAGTATGGCTACACCTTC
TRBV6-5	TRBJ2-5	NA	NA	CASTYRAQETQYF	TGTGCCAGCACCTACAGGGCCCAAGAGACCCAGTACTTC
TRBV30	TRBJ1-5	NA	TRBD1	CAWGTGMGQPQHF	TGTGCCTGGGGGACAGGGATGGGTCAGCCCCAGCATTTT
TRBV2	TRBJ2-2	NA	TRBD2	CASSAASGRPGELFF	TGTGCCAGCAGTGCGGCTAGCGGGAGACCCGGGGAGCTGTTTTTT
TRBV28	TRBJ1-5	NA	TRBD1	CASSLSTGNQPQHF	TGTGCCAGCAGTTTATCGACAGGGAATCAGCCCCAGCATTTT
TRBV15	TRBJ2-4	NA	NA	CATSTSGTLQYF	TGTGCCACCAGCACTAGTGGGACATTGCAGTACTTC